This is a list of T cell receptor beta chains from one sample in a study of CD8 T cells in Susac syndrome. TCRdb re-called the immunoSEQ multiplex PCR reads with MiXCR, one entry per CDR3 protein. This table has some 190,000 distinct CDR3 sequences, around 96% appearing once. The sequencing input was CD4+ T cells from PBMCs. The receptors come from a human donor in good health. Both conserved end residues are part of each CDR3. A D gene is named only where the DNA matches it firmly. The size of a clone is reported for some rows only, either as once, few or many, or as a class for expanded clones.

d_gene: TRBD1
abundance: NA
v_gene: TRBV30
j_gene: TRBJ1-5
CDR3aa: CAWSYYRGHQPQHF
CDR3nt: TGTGCCTGGAGTTACTACAGGGGACACCAGCCCCAGCATTTT

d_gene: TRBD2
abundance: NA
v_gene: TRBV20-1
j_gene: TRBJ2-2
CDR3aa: CSALIGSGGGTGELFF
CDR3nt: TGCAGTGCCCTGATCGGAAGCGGGGGAGGGACCGGGGAGCTGTTTTTT

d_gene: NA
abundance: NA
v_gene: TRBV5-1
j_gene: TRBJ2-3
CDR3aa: CASSRGTGPTDTQYF
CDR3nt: TGCGCCAGCAGCCGGGGGACCGGACCTACAGATACGCAGTATTTT

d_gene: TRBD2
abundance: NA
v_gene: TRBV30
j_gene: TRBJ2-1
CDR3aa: CAWTLLAGYNEQFF
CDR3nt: TGTGCCTGGACCTTACTAGCGGGGTACAATGAGCAGTTCTTC

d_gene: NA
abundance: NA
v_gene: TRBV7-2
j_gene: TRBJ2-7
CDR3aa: CASSQPPHSYEQYF
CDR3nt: TGTGCCAGCAGCCAACCCCCCCACTCCTACGAGCAGTACTTC

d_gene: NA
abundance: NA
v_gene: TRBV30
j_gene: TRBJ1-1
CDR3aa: CAWESRVKGTEAFF
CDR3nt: TGTGCCTGGGAGTCGCGGGTGAAGGGCACTGAAGCTTTCTTT

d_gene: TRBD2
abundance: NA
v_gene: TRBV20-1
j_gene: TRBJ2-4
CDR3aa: CSARAVAGSIQYF
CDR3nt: TGCAGTGCTAGAGCCGTAGCGGGTAGCATTCAGTACTTC

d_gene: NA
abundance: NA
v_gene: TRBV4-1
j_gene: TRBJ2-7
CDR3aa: CASSQLLGTNSYEQYF
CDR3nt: TGCGCCAGCAGCCAATTACTAGGGACAAACTCCTACGAGCAGTACTTC

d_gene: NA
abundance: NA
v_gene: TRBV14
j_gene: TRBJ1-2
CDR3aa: CASSQGGTNYGYTF
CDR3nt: TGTGCCAGCAGCCAGGGGGGCACCAACTATGGCTACACCTTC

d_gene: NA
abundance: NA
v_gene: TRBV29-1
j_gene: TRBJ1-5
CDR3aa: CSVEVLGEPNQPQHF
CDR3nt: TGCAGCGTTGAAGTACTAGGGGAGCCCAATCAGCCCCAGCATTTT

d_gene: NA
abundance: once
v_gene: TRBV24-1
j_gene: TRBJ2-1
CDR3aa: CATSDPTSGTKQFF
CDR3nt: TGTGCCACCAGTGATCCCACATCCGGGACAAAGCAGTTCTTC

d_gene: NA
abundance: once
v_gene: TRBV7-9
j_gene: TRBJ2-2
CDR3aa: CASSLELVYTGELFF
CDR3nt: TGTGCCAGCAGCTTAGAACTGGTGTACACCGGGGAGCTGTTTTTT

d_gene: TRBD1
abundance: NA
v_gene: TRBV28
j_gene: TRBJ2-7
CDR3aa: CASSSGQGARREQYF
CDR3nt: TGTGCCAGCAGCTCCGGACAGGGGGCGCGACGCGAGCAGTACTTC

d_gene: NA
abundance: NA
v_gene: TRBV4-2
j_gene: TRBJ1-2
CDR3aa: CASTPTGRMYGYTF
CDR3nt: TGTGCCAGCACCCCGACGGGCAGGATGTATGGCTACACCTTC

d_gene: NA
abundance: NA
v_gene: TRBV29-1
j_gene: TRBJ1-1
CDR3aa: CSVPGSNRDTEAFF
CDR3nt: TGCAGCGTCCCCGGGTCAAACCGTGACACTGAAGCTTTCTTT

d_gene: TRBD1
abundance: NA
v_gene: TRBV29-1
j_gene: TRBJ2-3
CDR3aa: CSVEDVFLDRGSGDTQYF
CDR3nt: TGCAGCGTTGAAGATGTGTTTTTGGACAGGGGGAGTGGAGATACGCAGTATTTT

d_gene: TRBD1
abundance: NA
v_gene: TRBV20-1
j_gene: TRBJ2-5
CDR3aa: CSANRGLQETQYF
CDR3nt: TGCAGTGCCAACAGGGGGCTACAAGAGACCCAGTACTTC

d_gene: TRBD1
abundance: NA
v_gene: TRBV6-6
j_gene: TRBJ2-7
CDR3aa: CASRTGQGYEQYF
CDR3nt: TGTGCCAGCAGAACGGGACAGGGTTACGAGCAGTACTTC

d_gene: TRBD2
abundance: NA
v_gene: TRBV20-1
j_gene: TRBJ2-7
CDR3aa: CSASSGTSGRWYEQYF
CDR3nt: TGCAGTGCTAGCTCGGGGACTAGCGGGAGATGGTACGAGCAGTACTTC

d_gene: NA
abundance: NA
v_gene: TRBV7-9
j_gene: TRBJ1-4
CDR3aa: CASSPQNLGEKLFF
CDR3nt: TGTGCCAGCAGCCCCCAGAACCTGGGTGAAAAACTGTTTTTT

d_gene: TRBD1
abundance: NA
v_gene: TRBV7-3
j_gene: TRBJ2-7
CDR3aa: CASSFGTAGEQYF
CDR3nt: TGTGCCAGCAGCTTCGGGACAGCCGGTGAGCAGTACTTC

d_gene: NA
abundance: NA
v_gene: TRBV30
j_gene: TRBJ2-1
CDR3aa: CAWSPSPNNEQFF
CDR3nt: TGTGCCTGGAGTCCATCCCCCAACAATGAGCAGTTCTTC

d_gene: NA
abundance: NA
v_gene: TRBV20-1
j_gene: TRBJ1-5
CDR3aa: CSARALSTGSNQPQHF
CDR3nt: TGCAGTGCTAGAGCCCTCTCGACAGGCAGCAATCAGCCCCAGCATTTT

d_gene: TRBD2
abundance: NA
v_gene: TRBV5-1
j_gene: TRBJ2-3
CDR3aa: CASSRAGDLDTQYF
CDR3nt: TGCGCCAGCAGCCGAGCGGGAGATTTAGATACGCAGTATTTT

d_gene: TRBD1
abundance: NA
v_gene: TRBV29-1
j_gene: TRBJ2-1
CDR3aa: CSVGQSYNEQFF
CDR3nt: TGCAGCGTGGGACAGTCCTACAATGAGCAGTTCTTC

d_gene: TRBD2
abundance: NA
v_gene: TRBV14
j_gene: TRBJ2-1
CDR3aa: CASSPNQGLANEQFF
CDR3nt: TGTGCCAGCAGCCCGAACCAGGGACTAGCGAATGAGCAGTTCTTC

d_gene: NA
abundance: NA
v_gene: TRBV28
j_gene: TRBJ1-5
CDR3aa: CASSLRQPDQPQHF
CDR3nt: TGTGCCAGCAGTTTACGGCAGCCCGATCAGCCCCAGCATTTT

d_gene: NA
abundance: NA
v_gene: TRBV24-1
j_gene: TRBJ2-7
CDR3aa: CATSDSLGYEQYF
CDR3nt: TGTGCCACCAGTGATTCTTTAGGATACGAGCAGTACTTC

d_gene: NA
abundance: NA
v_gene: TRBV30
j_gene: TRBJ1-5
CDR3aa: CAWSGQGSQPQHF
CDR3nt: TGTGCCTGGAGTGGTCAGGGGAGCCAGCCCCAGCATTTT

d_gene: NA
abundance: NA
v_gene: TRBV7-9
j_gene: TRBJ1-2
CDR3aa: CASSFSGAKGYTF
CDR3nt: TGTGCCAGCAGCTTCTCCGGGGCAAAGGGCTACACCTTC

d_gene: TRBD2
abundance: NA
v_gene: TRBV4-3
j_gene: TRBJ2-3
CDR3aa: CASSPGLAGGPDTQYF
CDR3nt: TGCGCCAGCAGCCCTGGACTAGCGGGAGGCCCAGATACGCAGTATTTT

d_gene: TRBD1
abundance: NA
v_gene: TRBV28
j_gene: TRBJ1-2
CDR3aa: CASRDRGTNYGYTF
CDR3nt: TGTGCCAGCAGGGACAGGGGGACTAACTATGGCTACACCTTC

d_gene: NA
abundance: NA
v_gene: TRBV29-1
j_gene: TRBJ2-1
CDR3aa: CSVAVVVTGNEQFF
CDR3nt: TGCAGCGTTGCGGTGGTAGTCACCGGCAATGAGCAGTTCTTC

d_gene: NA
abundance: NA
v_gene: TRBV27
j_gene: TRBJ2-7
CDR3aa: CASRAAYEQYF
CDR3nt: TGTGCCAGCAGGGCGGCCTACGAGCAGTACTTC

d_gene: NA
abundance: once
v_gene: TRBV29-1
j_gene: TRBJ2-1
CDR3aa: CSVRGGYFRGSYNEQFF
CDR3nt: TGCAGCGTTCGAGGGGGTTATTTTCGGGGATCCTACAATGAGCAGTTCTTC

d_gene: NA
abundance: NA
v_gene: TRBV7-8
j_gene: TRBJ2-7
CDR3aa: CASSLSRLGSYEQYF
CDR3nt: TGTGCCAGCAGCTTGTCCCGACTAGGATCCTACGAGCAGTACTTC

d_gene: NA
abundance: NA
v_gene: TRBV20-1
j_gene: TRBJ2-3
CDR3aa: CSARRDGAGITDTQYF
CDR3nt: TGCAGTGCTAGACGTGATGGAGCGGGTATTACAGATACGCAGTATTTT

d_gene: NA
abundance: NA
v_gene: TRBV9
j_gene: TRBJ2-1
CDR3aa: CASSVVRDNNEQFF
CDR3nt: TGTGCCAGCAGCGTTGTGCGGGATAACAATGAGCAGTTCTTC

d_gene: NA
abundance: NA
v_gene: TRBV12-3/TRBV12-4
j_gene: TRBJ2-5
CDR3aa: CASSPRTRAQETQYF
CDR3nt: TGTGCCAGCAGTCCCCGGACCCGGGCCCAAGAGACCCAGTACTTC

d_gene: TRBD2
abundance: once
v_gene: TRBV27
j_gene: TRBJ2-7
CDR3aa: CASSLTGTRGEQYF
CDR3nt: TGTGCCAGCAGTTTAACCGGGACTAGGGGCGAGCAGTACTTC

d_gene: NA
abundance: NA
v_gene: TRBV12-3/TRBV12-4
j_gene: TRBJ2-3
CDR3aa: CASSPDGKATDTQYF
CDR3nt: TGTGCCAGCAGCCCGGACGGGAAGGCCACAGATACGCAGTATTTT

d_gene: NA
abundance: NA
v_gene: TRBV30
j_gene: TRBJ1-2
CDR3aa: CAWSVRGAYGYTF
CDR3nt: TGTGCCTGGAGTGTACGGGGGGCCTATGGCTACACCTTC